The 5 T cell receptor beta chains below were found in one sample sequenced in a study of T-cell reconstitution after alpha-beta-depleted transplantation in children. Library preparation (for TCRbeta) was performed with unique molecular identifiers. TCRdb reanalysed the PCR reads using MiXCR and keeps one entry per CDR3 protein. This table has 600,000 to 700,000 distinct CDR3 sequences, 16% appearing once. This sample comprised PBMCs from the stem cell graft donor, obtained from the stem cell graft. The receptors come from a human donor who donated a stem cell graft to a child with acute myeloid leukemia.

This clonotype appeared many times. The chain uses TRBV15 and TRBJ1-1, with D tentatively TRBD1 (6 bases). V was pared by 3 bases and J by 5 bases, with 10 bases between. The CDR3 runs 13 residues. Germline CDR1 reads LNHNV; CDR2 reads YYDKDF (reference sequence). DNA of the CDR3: TGTGCCACCAGCAGTTCAGGGGAGACTGAAGCTTTCTTT. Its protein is CATSSSGETEAFF.

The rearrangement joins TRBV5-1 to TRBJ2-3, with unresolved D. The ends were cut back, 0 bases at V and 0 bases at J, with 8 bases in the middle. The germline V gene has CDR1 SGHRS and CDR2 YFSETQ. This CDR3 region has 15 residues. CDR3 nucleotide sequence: TGCGCCAGCAGCTTGGAGTGGGCCAGCACAGATACGCAGTATTTT. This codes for CASSLEWASTDTQYF.

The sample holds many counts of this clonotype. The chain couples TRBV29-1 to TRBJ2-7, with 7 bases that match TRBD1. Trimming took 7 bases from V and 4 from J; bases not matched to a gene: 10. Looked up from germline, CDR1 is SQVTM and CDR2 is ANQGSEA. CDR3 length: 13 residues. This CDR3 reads CSASTGTAYEQYF. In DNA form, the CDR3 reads TGCAGCGCCTCGACCGGGACAGCATACGAGCAGTACTTC.

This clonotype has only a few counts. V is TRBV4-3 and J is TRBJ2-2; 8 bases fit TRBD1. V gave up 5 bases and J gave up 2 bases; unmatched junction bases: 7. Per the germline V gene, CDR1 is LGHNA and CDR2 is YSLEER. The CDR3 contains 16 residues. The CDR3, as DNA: TGCGCCAGCAGCAGAGGACAGGGCGTAAACACCGGGGAGCTGTTTTTT. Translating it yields CASSRGQGVNTGELFF.

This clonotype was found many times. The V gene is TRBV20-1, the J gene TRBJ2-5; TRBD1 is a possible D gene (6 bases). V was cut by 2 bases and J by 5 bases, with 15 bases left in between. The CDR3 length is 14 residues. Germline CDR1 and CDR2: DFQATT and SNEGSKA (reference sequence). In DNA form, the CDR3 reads TGCAGTGCTAGACGTTCAGGGGTTGGGGAGACCCAGTACTTC. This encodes CSARRSGVGETQYF.